This TCR beta chain was retrieved from a study of metastatic and nonmetastatic thyroid tumors. Whole-study context: Across peripheral blood and tumor or nodule tissue samples taken from malignant and benign thyroid patients, the repertoires were compared with one another.

This clone was counted many times. Trimming took 3 bases from V and 0 from J, leaving 15 bases between them. The CDR3 loop spans 17 amino acids. Germline V gives CDR1 KGHSH, CDR2 LQKENI. Authors' data handling: A papillary thyroid cancer distant-metastasis classifier was built from CDR3 differences across clinicopathological groups. TCRdb re-analyzed the PCR reads using MiXCR. For this entry, the V and J calls and clone size follow TCRdb and not the study's own pipeline. Here the sample spans 20,000 or so clones, 20% to 25% being singletons. Not a single patient had been given any form of treatment at any point before undergoing thyroid surgery.

Sequencing was performed on blood. This chain joins TRBV18 and TRBJ1-5; a weak D match, TRBD1 (6 bases). The clonotype comes from a male donor with papillary thyroid cancer or a benign thyroid nodule (not recorded which). Some clones in this sample may be carry-over from other donors' samples. The CDR3 sequence is CASSPLRTADSNQPQHF. In DNA, the CDR3 is TGTGCCAGCTCACCCCTTAGGACAGCCGATAGCAATCAGCCCCAGCATTTT.